This T cell receptor (beta chain) came from a study of T-cell reconstitution after alpha-beta-depleted transplantation in children. This CDR3 is built from 13 residues. V was clipped by 6 bases and J by 7 bases; unmatched bases: 2. Unique molecular identifiers were used to barcode this TCRbeta library. Using its own MiXCR run on the PCR reads, TCRdb lists one record per CDR3 protein. The table has 330,000 or so distinct CDR3 sequences, around 10% seen once. This clonotype was found a few times. The gene calls are TRBV12-3 or TRBV12-4 and TRBJ1-6; 8 bases map to TRBD1. Sequencing was performed on PBMCs from the stem cell graft donor, taken from the stem cell graft. The receptor comes from a human donor who donated a stem cell graft to a child with acute lymphoblastic leukemia. Here the CDR3 DNA reads TGTGCCAGCAGCGACAGGGGAAATTCACCCCTCCACTTT. Its translation: CASSDRGNSPLHF.